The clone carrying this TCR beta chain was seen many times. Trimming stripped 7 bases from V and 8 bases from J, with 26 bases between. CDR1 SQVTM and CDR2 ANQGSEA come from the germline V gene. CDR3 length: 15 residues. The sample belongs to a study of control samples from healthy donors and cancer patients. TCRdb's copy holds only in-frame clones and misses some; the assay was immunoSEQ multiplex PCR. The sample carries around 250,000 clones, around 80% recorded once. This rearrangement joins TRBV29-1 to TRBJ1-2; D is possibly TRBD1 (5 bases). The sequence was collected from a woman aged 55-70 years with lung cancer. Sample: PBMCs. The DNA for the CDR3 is TGCAGCGCCGGAGGGATGGGGATAACAGGAACAGGCTACACCTTC. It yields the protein CSAGGMGITGTGYTF.